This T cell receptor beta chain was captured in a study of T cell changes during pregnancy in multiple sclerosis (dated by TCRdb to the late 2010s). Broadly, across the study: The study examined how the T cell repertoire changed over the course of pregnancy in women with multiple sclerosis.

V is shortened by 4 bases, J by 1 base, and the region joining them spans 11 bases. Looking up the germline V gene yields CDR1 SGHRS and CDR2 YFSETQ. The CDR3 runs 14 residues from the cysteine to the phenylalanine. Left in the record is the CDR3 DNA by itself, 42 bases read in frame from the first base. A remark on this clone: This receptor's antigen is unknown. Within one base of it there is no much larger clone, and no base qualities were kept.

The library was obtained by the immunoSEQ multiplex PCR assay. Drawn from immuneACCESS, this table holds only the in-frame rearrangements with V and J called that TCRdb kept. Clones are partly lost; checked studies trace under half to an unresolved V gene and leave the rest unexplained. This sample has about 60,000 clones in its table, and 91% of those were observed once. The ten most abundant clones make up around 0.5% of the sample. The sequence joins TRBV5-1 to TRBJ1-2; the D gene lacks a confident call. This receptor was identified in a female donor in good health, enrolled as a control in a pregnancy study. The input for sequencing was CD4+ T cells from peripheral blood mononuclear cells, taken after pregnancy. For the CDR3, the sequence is CASSLTANNYGYTF. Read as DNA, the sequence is TGCGCCAGCAGCCTTACAGCCAATAACTATGGCTACACCTTC.